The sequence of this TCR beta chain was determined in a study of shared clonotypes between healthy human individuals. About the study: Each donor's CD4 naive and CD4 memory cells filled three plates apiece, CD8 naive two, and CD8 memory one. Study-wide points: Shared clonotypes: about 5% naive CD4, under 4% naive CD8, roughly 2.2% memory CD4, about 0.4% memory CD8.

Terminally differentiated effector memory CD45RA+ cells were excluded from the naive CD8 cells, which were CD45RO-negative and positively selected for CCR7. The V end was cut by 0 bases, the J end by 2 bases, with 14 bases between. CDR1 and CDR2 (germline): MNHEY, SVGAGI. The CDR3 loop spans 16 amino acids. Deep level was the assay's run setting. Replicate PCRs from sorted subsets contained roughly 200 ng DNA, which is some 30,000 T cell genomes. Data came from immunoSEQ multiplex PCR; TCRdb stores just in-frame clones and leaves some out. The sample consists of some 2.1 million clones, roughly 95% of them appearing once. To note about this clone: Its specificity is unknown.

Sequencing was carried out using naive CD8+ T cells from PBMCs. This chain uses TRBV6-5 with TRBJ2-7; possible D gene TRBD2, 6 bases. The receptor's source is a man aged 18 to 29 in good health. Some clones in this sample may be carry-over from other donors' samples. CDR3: CASSYSGGEKAYEQYF. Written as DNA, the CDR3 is TGTGCCAGCAGTTACTCGGGCGGGGAAAAGGCCTACGAGCAGTACTTC.